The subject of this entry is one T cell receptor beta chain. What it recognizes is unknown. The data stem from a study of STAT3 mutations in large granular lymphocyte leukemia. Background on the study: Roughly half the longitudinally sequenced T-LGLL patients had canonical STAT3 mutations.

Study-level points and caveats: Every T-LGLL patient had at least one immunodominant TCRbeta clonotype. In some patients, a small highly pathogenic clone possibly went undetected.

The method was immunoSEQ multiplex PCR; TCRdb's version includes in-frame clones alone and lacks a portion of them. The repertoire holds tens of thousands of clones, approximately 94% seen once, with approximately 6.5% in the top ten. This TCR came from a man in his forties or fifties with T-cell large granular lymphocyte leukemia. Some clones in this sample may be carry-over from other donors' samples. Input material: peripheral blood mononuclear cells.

The CDR3 sequence is CSVYTLAEQYF. CDR3 in DNA: TGCAGCGTTTACACGCTGGCGGAGCAGTACTTC. V is TRBV29-1 and J is TRBJ2-7; no reliable D call. Germline CDR1 is SQVTM and CDR2 is ANQGSEA. Trimming removed 5 bases at V and 7 bases at J, with 12 bases between. This CDR3 contains 11 residues.